A selection of T cell receptor beta chains follows, all from one sample in a study of cytomegalovirus exposure and HLA in healthy donors. The method was immunoSEQ multiplex PCR; TCRdb's version includes in-frame clones alone and lacks a portion of them. The sample has about 130,000 clones; more than 65% are singletons. Sequenced input: PBMCs. The receptors shown here come from a man aged 18 to 30 in good health and CMV-seropositive. CDR3s include the opening cysteine and the closing phenylalanine or tryptophan. The D gene is left open where the match is weak. A clone size is listed for some rows: how often the clone was seen (once, few, many), or a class if it is expanded.

j_call v_call clone_size d_call cdr3_nt cdr3_aa
TRBJ2-1 TRBV12-5 . TRBD1 TGTGCTAGTGGTTTAGTACCGGGACAGGGGTCGAATGAGCAGTTCTTC CASGLVPGQGSNEQFF
TRBJ2-3 TRBV19 . TRBD2 TGTGCCAGTAGTATAGGTTTTGGGGCTAGCGGGGGGGCCTTAAATACGCAGTATTTT CASSIGFGASGGALNTQYF
TRBJ2-1 TRBV5-6 . TRBD2 TGTGCCAGCAGCTTGGTGGGACTAGCGGACTACAATGAGCAGTTCTTC CASSLVGLADYNEQFF
TRBJ1-1 TRBV2 . . TGTGCCAGCAGTGAAATCCGGGTCCCGAACACTGAAGCTTTCTTT CASSEIRVPNTEAFF
TRBJ1-2 TRBV7-9 . TRBD1 TGTGCCAGCAGCTTAGGAGGGGGCTACTATGGCTACACCTTC CASSLGGGYYGYTF
TRBJ2-7 TRBV5-6 . . TGTGCCAGCAGCTTGGTGTCGGCAGGGGCCTACGAGCAGTACTTC CASSLVSAGAYEQYF
TRBJ1-2 TRBV18 few . TGTGCCAGCTCACCATCGGACAGCTCGGGTGGCTACACCTTC CASSPSDSSGGYTF
TRBJ2-3 TRBV27 . . TGTGCCAGCAGTTCGGGAGATACGCAGTATTTT CASSSGDTQYF
TRBJ1-2 TRBV4-3 . TRBD1 TGCGCCAGCAGCCAAACCGGGACAGGGTTTTCCTATGGCTACACCTTC CASSQTGTGFSYGYTF
TRBJ2-1 TRBV7-8 . TRBD2 TGTGCCAGCAGCTTAGGGTGGACCGGGACTAGAAGGAATGAGCAGTTCTTC CASSLGWTGTRRNEQFF
TRBJ1-4 TRBV27 . . TGTGCCAGCAGTTTCAGGGTCGGCGAAAAACTGTTTTTT CASSFRVGEKLFF
TRBJ2-3 TRBV11-2 . . TGTGCCAGCAGCTTTCAGTCAGATACGCAGTATTTT CASSFQSDTQYF
TRBJ2-5 TRBV11-3 . . TGTGCCAGCAGCTTAGGGCTTGATCAAGAGACCCAGTACTTC CASSLGLDQETQYF
TRBJ2-5 TRBV18 . . TGTGCCAGCTCACCGGCCAGGTTCCAAGAGACCCAGTACTTC CASSPARFQETQYF
TRBJ1-2 TRBV4-3 . . TGCGCCAGCAGCCAAGATTGGGAGGGAAAAGATATTGGCTACACCTTC CASSQDWEGKDIGYTF
TRBJ2-2 TRBV6-6 . TRBD2 TGTGCCAGCAGCGTGAGCGGGATTAACACCGGGGAGCTGTTTTTT CASSVSGINTGELFF
TRBJ1-4 TRBV2 . . TGTGCCAGCAGTGAACTTTATGGACAGCGTAATGAAAAACTGTTTTTT CASSELYGQRNEKLFF
TRBJ2-7 TRBV4-1 . . TGCGCCAGCAGCCAAGTTGTCAGGGTTAGGGAGCAGTACTTC CASSQVVRVREQYF
TRBJ1-6 TRBV6-5 . TRBD1 TGTGCCAGCAGGGGACAGCTAAATTCACCCCTCCACTTT CASRGQLNSPLHF
TRBJ1-4 TRBV5-8 . . TGTGCCAGCAGCACAACTGGGCAGGTTGAAAAACTGTTTTTT CASSTTGQVEKLFF
TRBJ1-6 TRBV19 few TRBD1 TGTGCCAGTAGTAACACAGGGGAGAGGAATTCACCCCTCCACTTT CASSNTGERNSPLHF
TRBJ2-7 TRBV18 . . TGTGCCAGCTCACAATTAGGTGCTAGCGAGACCTACGAGCAGTACTTC CASSQLGASETYEQYF
TRBJ2-1 TRBV19 . TRBD1 TGTGCCAGACAAAGCGGACAGGCCTACAATGAGCAGTTCTTC CARQSGQAYNEQFF
TRBJ1-1 TRBV2 once TRBD1 TGTGCCAGCTCCCAGGGGGCGAACACTGAAGCTTTCTTT CASSQGANTEAFF
TRBJ2-1 TRBV29-1 . TRBD1 TGCAGCGTTACCCAGGGGGACCCCTACAATGAGCAGTTCTTC CSVTQGDPYNEQFF
TRBJ2-3 TRBV19 . TRBD1 TGTGCCAGTAAGCAGGGGGTGAGCACAGATACGCAGTATTTT CASKQGVSTDTQYF
TRBJ2-1 TRBV5-5 . TRBD2 TGTGCCAGCAGCAGGACTAGCGAGAGTTACAATGAGCAGTTCTTC CASSRTSESYNEQFF
TRBJ1-2 TRBV6-5 . . TGTGCCAGCAGTTACGCCAGGGGCGGCTATGGCTACACCTTC CASSYARGGYGYTF
TRBJ1-2 TRBV5-4 . TRBD1 TGTGCCAGCAGCTTGCCGCAGGGGGCGATTTATGGCTACACCTTC CASSLPQGAIYGYTF
TRBJ2-7 TRBV7-9 . TRBD1 TGTGCCAGCAGCTTGACAGGGGATCCCTACGAGCAGTACTTC CASSLTGDPYEQYF
TRBJ1-1 TRBV2 . . TGTGCCGGGCAAGGACTTAGCACTGAAGCTTTCTTT CAGQGLSTEAFF
TRBJ2-3 TRBV9 . TRBD1 TGTGCCAGCAGCGTAGAGGCGATTGGGGGGACAGGGGGCATAGATACGCAGTATTTT CASSVEAIGGTGGIDTQYF
TRBJ1-3 TRBV7-9 . . TGTGCCAGCAGCTTAGATCGGAGGGACACCATATATTTT CASSLDRRDTIYF
TRBJ2-2 TRBV25-1 . . TGTGCCAGCAGTGACCAACCGCGGGGAGCCGGGGAGCTGTTTTTT CASSDQPRGAGELFF
TRBJ2-7 TRBV5-4 . . TGTGCCAGCAGCTCGGACAGCGGCGAGCAGTACTTC CASSSDSGEQYF
TRBJ1-5 TRBV19 . TRBD1 TGTGCCAGTAGTCGGGACAGGGTGGGTCAGCCCCAGCATTTT CASSRDRVGQPQHF
TRBJ1-3 TRBV4-3 few . TGCGCCAGCAGCCAAGGAACAGGGCATGGAAACACCATATATTTT CASSQGTGHGNTIYF
TRBJ1-4 TRBV30 . . TGTGCCTGGAGTGTCGTCAACCAGGAAAAACTGTTTTTT CAWSVVNQEKLFF
TRBJ1-4 TRBV9 . TRBD1 TGTGCCAGCGCGAGGGGGCGAGCTAATGAAAAACTGTTTTTT CASARGRANEKLFF
TRBJ1-2 TRBV5-1 . TRBD1 TGCGCCAGCAGACGGAACCGGGACAGTGCGTATGGCTACACCTTC CASRRNRDSAYGYTF
TRBJ1-1 TRBV10-3 once . TGTGCCATCAGGGACAGTGAGAACACTGAAGCTTTCTTT CAIRDSENTEAFF
TRBJ1-1 TRBV6-5 . . TGTGCCAGCAGGAAGGGACATTTGAACACTGAAGCTTTCTTT CASRKGHLNTEAFF
TRBJ2-1 TRBV4-3 few . TGCGCCAGCAGCCAAGACGAGACTGGCAATGAGCAGTTCTTC CASSQDETGNEQFF
TRBJ1-2 TRBV6-5 . TRBD1 TGTGCCAGCAGACCTAGGGCCAGGGGGTTTGGCTACACCTTC CASRPRARGFGYTF
TRBJ2-5 TRBV30 . TRBD1 TGTGCCTGGAGTGGGACAGGGTCGGAGACCCAGTACTTC CAWSGTGSETQYF
TRBJ2-7 TRBV19 . . TGTGCCAGTAGTATGGTTCCGAACAGGGCTTCCCACGAGCAGTACTTC CASSMVPNRASHEQYF
TRBJ2-7 TRBV2 few TRBD1 TGTGCCAGCAGTGTTGTTGGGGACAGGGGGGTTAGGTCCTACGAGCAGTACTTC CASSVVGDRGVRSYEQYF
TRBJ1-6 TRBV30 . . TGTGCCTGGAGTGTAGAGGGCATTGAATCACCCCTCCACTTT CAWSVEGIESPLHF
TRBJ2-3 TRBV5-4 . TRBD2 TGTGCCAGCAGCTTGCTAGGGAGGGGAGATACGCAGTATTTT CASSLLGRGDTQYF
TRBJ2-3 TRBV5-1 . TRBD1 TGCGCCAGCAGTAGGACAGGGGCTAGCACAGATACGCAGTATTTT CASSRTGASTDTQYF
TRBJ2-5 TRBV6-6 . . TGTGCCAGCAGTTATCGTCTAGTTACCCAGTACTTC CASSYRLVTQYF
TRBJ1-2 TRBV5-1 . TRBD1 TGCGCCAGCAGGATGACAGGGGCGGAAGGCTACACCTTC CASRMTGAEGYTF
TRBJ2-1 TRBV4-3 few . TGCGCCAGCAGCCAAGGAGACTCCTATACCTACAATGAGCAGTTCTTC CASSQGDSYTYNEQFF